This T cell receptor beta chain stems from a study of blood T cell repertoires in COVID-19. Study-wide background: Samples representing acute and convalescent COVID-19 were sourced from the United States, Italy and Spain. T cells, B-cell-depleted T cells, or PBMCs provided the cDNA or gDNA that served as material.

Germline values: CDR1 MRHNA, CDR2 SNTAGT. The CDR3 covers 18 residues. Trimming left V 6 bases short and J 1 base short, with 22 bases between. Original data processing: Amplifying reference gene primers gave estimates of nucleated cell counts. Using immunoSEQ multiplex PCR, the repertoire was profiled, and TCRdb retains in-frame clones only, with some absent. The V and J calls and clone size are taken from that table; D and trimming were inferred from the DNA. The sample lists about 260,000 clones; about nine tenths were seen once. Material: PBMCs or T cells enriched from blood (not recorded which). This chain joins TRBV6-4 and TRBJ1-5; a possible D gene is TRBD1 (5 bases). This clonotype was obtained from a man aged 50 to 59 who had been exposed to COVID-19. CDR3 nucleotides: TGTGCCAGCAGCGAGGCAGGGCGACGTGGTTGGAGCAATCAGCCCCAGCATTTT. This gives the protein CASSEAGRRGWSNQPQHF.